This T cell receptor beta chain was captured by sequencing in a study of shared clonotypes between healthy human individuals. In the study overall: For every donor, three CD4 naive, three CD4 memory, two CD8 naive and one CD8 memory plates were used.

Replicate PCRs run on sorted subsets employed 200 to 250 ng DNA, approximately 30,000 T cell genomes. The table came from immunoSEQ multiplex PCR; TCRdb's copy has only in-frame clones and leaves some out. This sample has roughly 660,000 clones, with around 91% found just once. The CDR3 is made up of 12 amino acids. Germline V CDR1 and CDR2: MGHRA, YSYEKL. The germline V and J ends were trimmed by 6 bases and 4 bases, with 8 bases remaining between them. The origin of this receptor is a man between 18 and 35 years old in good health. Some clones in this sample may be carry-over from other donors' samples. The V call is TRBV4-1, the J call TRBJ2-3; D remains unclear. Source material: memory CD8+ T cells from PBMCs. Documented subset: CD45RO+ cells pooled with CCR7-negative TemRA cells. The CDR3 coding sequence is TGCGCCAGCAGGGATGAAGCAGATACGCAGTATTTT. It yields the protein CASRDEADTQYF.